Listed below are T cell receptor beta chains from one sample, sequenced in a study of Graves' ophthalmopathy and Graves' hyperthyroidism. One entry per CDR3 protein, called by TCRdb with MiXCR from the multiplex PCR reads. The table records fewer than 400,000 distinct CDR3 sequences, 18% of them present only once. Sequencing was performed on peripheral blood. These receptors came from a young woman with Graves' ophthalmopathy. The CDR3 runs from the conserved cysteine through the conserved F or W. The order of the fields is J gene, V gene, clone size, D gene, CDR3 DNA, CDR3 protein. A D gene is named only where the DNA matches it firmly. The size entry is marked missing in some rows and otherwise reads once, few, many or a size class.

j_gene: TRBJ1-1; v_gene: TRBV28; abundance: many; d_gene: -; CDR3nt: TGTGCCAGCAGTTTACAACAGGAATATGCTTTCTTT; CDR3aa: CASSLQQEYAFF
j_gene: TRBJ1-6; v_gene: TRBV20-1; abundance: many; d_gene: TRBD1; CDR3nt: TGCAGTGCTAGAGAGACAGGGGTAGTTTCACCCCTCCACTTT; CDR3aa: CSARETGVVSPLHF
j_gene: TRBJ1-1; v_gene: TRBV28; abundance: many; d_gene: -; CDR3nt: TGTGCCAGCAGTTTATCCATCGGGACAAAAGGCACTGAAGCTTTCTTT; CDR3aa: CASSLSIGTKGTEAFF
j_gene: TRBJ1-2; v_gene: TRBV29-1; abundance: -; d_gene: -; CDR3nt: TGCAGCGTTGAGGGAAGACAGCCGGACTATGGCTACACCTTC; CDR3aa: CSVEGRQPDYGYTF
j_gene: TRBJ1-2; v_gene: TRBV27; abundance: many; d_gene: -; CDR3nt: TGTGCCAGCAGTTTATGGGGGGATCACTATGGCTACACCTTC; CDR3aa: CASSLWGDHYGYTF
j_gene: TRBJ1-2; v_gene: TRBV28; abundance: many; d_gene: -; CDR3nt: TGTGCCAGCGCCCCGACTAACTATGGCTACACCTTC; CDR3aa: CASAPTNYGYTF
j_gene: TRBJ1-2; v_gene: TRBV12-3/TRBV12-4; abundance: many; d_gene: -; CDR3nt: TGTGCCAGCAGTTTAGCCTATGGCTACACCTTC; CDR3aa: CASSLAYGYTF
j_gene: TRBJ1-1; v_gene: TRBV25-1; abundance: many; d_gene: -; CDR3nt: TGTGCCAGCACCCGAGGGGGGGGGAGGACTGAAGCTTTCTTT; CDR3aa: CASTRGGGRTEAFF
j_gene: TRBJ2-7; v_gene: TRBV6-6; abundance: many; d_gene: TRBD1; CDR3nt: TGTGCCAGCAGGACAGGGTCCTACGAGCAGTACTTC; CDR3aa: CASRTGSYEQYF
j_gene: TRBJ1-6; v_gene: TRBV7-6; abundance: once; d_gene: TRBD1; CDR3nt: TGTGCCAGCAGAACTCGGGACAGAAATTCACCCCTCCACTTT; CDR3aa: CASRTRDRNSPLHF
j_gene: TRBJ2-7; v_gene: TRBV6-2/TRBV6-3; abundance: many; d_gene: -; CDR3nt: TGTGCCACCCAAAGGAAAGGGGTCTACGAGCAGTACTTC; CDR3aa: CATQRKGVYEQYF
j_gene: TRBJ1-1; v_gene: TRBV28; abundance: many; d_gene: -; CDR3nt: TGTGCCAGCAGTTTGATGGAGATGGCTTTCTTT; CDR3aa: CASSLMEMAFF
j_gene: TRBJ2-7; v_gene: TRBV6-6; abundance: many; d_gene: TRBD1; CDR3nt: TGTGCCAGCATCGGCCGACAGGGAGCCTCCTACGAGCAGTACTTC; CDR3aa: CASIGRQGASYEQYF
j_gene: TRBJ2-5; v_gene: TRBV28; abundance: many; d_gene: TRBD1; CDR3nt: TGTGCCAGCAGTTATACAGGGAGAGGGGGCAAAGAGACCCAGTACTTC; CDR3aa: CASSYTGRGGKETQYF
j_gene: TRBJ2-7; v_gene: TRBV20-1; abundance: many; d_gene: -; CDR3nt: TGCAGTGCTGAAGAACAGGAGGGGGGAGTTTACGAGCAGTACTTC; CDR3aa: CSAEEQEGGVYEQYF
j_gene: TRBJ1-2; v_gene: TRBV28; abundance: many; d_gene: TRBD1; CDR3nt: TGTGCCAGCAGTTTTTTGGGGACAGGGGAGTATGGCTACACCTTC; CDR3aa: CASSFLGTGEYGYTF